The source of this T cell receptor (beta chain) is a study of blood T cell repertoires in COVID-19. This CDR3 has 18 amino acids. Trimming removed 0 bases from V and 0 bases from J; junction bases left unmatched: 7. CDR1 and CDR2 (germline): LGHNA, YNFKEQ. TCRdb's copy holds only in-frame clones and misses some; the assay was immunoSEQ multiplex PCR. The sample has 150,000 to 250,000 clones, roughly four fifths seen once. Categorization into cohorts depended on clinical history that participants reported. For recovered donors of Cohort 3, there were two negative PCRs, clearance, or symptom resolution.

The receptor's source is a man aged 35-49 years who had recovered from COVID-19. The sequenced sample was PBMCs or T cells enriched from blood (not recorded which). The chain carries TRBV4-2 and TRBJ2-3; 9 nucleotides line up with TRBD2. CDR3 sequence reads: CASSQDVIAGASTDTQYF. Here the CDR3 DNA reads TGTGCCAGCAGCCAAGACGTTATAGCGGGAGCTAGCACAGATACGCAGTATTTT.